The sequence of this T cell receptor beta chain was determined in a study of blood T cells in healthy people across ages. Broader study findings: Age advanced and TCR beta diversity per million T cells fell, roughly linearly. Compared with aged donors, long-lived donors showed fewer expanded clones, suggesting selection.

This clonotype was recorded a few times. Its target is unknown. The germline V gene has CDR1 MNHNS and CDR2 SASEGT. CDR3 length: 14 residues. V dropped 5 bases and J dropped 6 bases, with 14 bases sitting between them. Combining a sample-barcoded 5' primer with a J-beta primer mix, a second PCR ran for roughly 7 to 11 cycles. MiXCR, run by TCRdb on the 5' RACE reads, gives a single entry per CDR3 protein. The data show some 710,000 distinct CDR3 sequences, with around a fifth seen just once and about 20% held by the top ten. What was sequenced was blood. The sequence was obtained from a man between 70 and 80 years old in good health. The rearrangement joins TRBV6-1 to TRBJ2-1; D is possibly TRBD1 (6 bases). The CDR3 coding sequence is TGTGCCAGCAGTACAGAGGGGGTTGGCAATGAGCAGTTCTTC. The encoded protein is CASSTEGVGNEQFF.